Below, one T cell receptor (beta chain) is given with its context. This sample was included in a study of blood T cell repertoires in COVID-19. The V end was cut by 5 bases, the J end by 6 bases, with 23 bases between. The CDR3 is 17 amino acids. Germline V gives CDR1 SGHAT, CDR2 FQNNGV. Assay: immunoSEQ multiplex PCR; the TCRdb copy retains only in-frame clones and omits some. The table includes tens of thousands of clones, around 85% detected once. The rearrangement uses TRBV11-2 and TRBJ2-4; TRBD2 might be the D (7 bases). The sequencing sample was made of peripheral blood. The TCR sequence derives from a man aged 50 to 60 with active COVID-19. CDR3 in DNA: TGTGCCAGCAGCCACATACCCCTGGGGGGGCGCGGAAACATTCAGTACTTC. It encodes CASSHIPLGGRGNIQYF.